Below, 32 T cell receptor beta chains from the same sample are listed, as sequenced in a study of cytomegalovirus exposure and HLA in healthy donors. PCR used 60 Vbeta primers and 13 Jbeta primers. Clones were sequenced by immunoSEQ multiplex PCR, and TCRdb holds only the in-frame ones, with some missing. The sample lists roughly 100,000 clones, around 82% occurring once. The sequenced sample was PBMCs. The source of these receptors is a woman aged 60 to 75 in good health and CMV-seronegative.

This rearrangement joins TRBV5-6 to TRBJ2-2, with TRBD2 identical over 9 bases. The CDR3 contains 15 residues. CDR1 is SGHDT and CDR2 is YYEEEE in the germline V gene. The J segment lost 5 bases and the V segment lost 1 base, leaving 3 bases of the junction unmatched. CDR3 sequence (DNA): TGTGCCAGCAGCTTGTTGCTAGCGGGAACCGGGGAGCTGTTTTTT. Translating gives CASSLLLAGTGELFF.

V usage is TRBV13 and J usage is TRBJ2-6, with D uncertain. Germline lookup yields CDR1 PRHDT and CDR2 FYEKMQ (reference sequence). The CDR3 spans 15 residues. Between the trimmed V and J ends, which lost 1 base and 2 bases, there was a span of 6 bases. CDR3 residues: CASSLDRAGANVLTF. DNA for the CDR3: TGTGCCAGCAGCTTAGACAGAGCTGGGGCCAACGTCCTGACTTTC.

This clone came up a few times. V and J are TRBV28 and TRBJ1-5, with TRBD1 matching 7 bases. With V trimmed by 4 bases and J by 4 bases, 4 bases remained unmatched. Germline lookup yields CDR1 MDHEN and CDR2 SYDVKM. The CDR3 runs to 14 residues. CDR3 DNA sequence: TGTGCCAGCAGTTCGATACAGGGGAATCAGCCCCAGCATTTT. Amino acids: CASSSIQGNQPQHF.

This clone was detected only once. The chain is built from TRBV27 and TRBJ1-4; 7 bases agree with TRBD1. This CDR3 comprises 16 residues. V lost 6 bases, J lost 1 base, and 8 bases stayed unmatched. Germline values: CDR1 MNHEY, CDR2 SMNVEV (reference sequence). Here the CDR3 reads CASRTQGSKTNEKLFF. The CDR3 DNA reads TGTGCCAGCAGGACACAGGGGAGCAAAACTAATGAAAAACTGTTTTTT.

The CDR3 DNA sequence: TGTGCCAGCAGTTACTCGATGCCAGGGTCCTACGAGCAGTACTTC. This codes for CASSYSMPGSYEQYF. This chain connects TRBV6-5 to TRBJ2-7; perhaps TRBD1 as D (5 bases). The CDR3 is 15 residues long. From germline, CDR1 is MNHEY and CDR2 SVGAGI. The V end lost 0 bases, the J end lost 1 base, and 10 bases lay between the germline ends.

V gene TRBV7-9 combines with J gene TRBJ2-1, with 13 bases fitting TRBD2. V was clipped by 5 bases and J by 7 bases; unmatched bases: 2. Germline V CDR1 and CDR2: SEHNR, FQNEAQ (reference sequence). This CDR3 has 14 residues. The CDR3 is CASSGLAGENEQFF. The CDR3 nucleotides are TGTGCCAGCAGCGGACTAGCGGGAGAGAATGAGCAGTTCTTC. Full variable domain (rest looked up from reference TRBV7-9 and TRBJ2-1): DTGVSQNPRHKITKRGQNVTFRCDPISEHNRLYWYRQTLGQGPEFLTYFQNEAQLEKSRLLSDRFSAERPKGSFSTLEIQRTEQGDSAMYLCASSGLAGENEQFFGPGTRLTVL.

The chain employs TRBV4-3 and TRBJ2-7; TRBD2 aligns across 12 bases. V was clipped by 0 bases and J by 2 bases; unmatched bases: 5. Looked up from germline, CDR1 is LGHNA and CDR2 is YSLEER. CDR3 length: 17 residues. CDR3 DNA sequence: TGCGCCAGCAGCCAAGATGGGCTAGCGGGAGGGCCCTACGAGCAGTACTTC. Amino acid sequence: CASSQDGLAGGPYEQYF.

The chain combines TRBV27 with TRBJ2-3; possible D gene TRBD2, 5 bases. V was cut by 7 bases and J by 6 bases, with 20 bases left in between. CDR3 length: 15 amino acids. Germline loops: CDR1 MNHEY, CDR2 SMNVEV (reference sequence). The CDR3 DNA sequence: TGTGCCAGCAACCTCCATCCGGGATCATCCGATACGCAGTATTTT. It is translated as CASNLHPGSSDTQYF.

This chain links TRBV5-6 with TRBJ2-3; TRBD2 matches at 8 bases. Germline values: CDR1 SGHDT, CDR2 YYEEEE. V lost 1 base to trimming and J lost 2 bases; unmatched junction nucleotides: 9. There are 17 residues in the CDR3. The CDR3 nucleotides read TGTGCCAGCAGCTTGACGACTGGGCGGGGGGCCACAGATACGCAGTATTTT. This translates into CASSLTTGRGATDTQYF.

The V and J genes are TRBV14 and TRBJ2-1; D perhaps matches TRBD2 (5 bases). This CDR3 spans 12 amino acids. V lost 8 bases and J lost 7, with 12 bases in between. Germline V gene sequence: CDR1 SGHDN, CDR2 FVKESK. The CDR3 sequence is CASHGDRNEQFF. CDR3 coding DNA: TGTGCCAGCCACGGGGATCGGAATGAGCAGTTCTTC.

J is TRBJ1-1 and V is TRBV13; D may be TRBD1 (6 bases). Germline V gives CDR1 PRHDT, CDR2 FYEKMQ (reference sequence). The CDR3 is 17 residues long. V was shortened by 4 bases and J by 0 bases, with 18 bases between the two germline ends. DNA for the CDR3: TGTGCCAGCAGCTCCCGCCCTAGGACAGACTTGAACACTGAAGCTTTCTTT. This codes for CASSSRPRTDLNTEAFF.

The CDR3 bases are TGTGCCAGCAGCTTCTCCGGGACAGGGAGCTACGAGCAGTACTTC. Amino acid sequence: CASSFSGTGSYEQYF. The rearrangement joins TRBV6-1 to TRBJ2-7, with TRBD1 matching over 9 bases. From germline, CDR1 is MNHNS and CDR2 SASEGT. The CDR3 runs to 15 residues. With V trimmed by 6 bases and J by 3 bases, 9 bases remained unmatched.

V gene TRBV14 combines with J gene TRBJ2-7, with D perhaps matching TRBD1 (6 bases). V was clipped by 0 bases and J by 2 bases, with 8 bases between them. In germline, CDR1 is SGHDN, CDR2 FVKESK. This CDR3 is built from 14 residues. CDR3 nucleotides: TGTGCCAGCAGCCAAGAGACAGGAACCTACGAGCAGTACTTC. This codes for CASSQETGTYEQYF. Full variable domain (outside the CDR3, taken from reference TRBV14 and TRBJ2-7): EAGVTQFPSHSVIEKGQTVTLRCDPISGHDNLYWYRRVMGKEIKFLLHFVKESKQDESGMPNNRFLAERTGGTYSTLKVQPAELEDSGVYFCASSQETGTYEQYFGPGTRLTVT.

The CDR3 nucleotides read TGCGCCAGCAGCCAAGATTTCGAGGACAGCCTTTACGAGCAGTACTTC. Encoded protein: CASSQDFEDSLYEQYF. The chain is built from TRBV4-3 and TRBJ2-7, with D possibly matching TRBD1 (6 bases). The CDR3 is 16 amino acids. The germline V gene has CDR1 LGHNA and CDR2 YSLEER. Trimming shortened V by 0 bases and J by 4 bases, and 16 bases separated the two germline ends.

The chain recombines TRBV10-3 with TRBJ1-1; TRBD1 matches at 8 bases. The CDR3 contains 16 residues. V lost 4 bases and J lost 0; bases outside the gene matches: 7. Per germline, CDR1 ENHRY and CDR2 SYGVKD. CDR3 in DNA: TGTGCCATCAGTGGACCCAGGGGGCTCCTGAACACTGAAGCTTTCTTT. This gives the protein CAISGPRGLLNTEAFF.

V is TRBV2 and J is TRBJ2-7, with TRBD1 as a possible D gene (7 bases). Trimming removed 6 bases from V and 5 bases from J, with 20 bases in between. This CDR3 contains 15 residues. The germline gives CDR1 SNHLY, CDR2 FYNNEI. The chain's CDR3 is CASSAGQLFQDEQYF. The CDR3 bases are TGTGCCAGCAGCGCGGGACAGTTATTTCAAGACGAGCAGTACTTC.

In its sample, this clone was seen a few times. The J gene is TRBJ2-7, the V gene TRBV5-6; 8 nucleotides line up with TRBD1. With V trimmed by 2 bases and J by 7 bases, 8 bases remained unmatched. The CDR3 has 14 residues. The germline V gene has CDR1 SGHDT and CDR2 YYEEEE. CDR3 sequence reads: CASSFGQGGSEQYF. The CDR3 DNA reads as TGTGCCAGCAGCTTTGGACAGGGTGGAAGTGAGCAGTACTTC.

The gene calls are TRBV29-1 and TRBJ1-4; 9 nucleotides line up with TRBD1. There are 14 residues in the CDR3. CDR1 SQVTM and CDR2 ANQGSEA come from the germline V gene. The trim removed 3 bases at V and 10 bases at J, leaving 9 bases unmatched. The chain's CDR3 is CSVEPGQGDGKLFF. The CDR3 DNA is TGCAGCGTTGAGCCGGGACAGGGAGACGGAAAACTGTTTTTT.

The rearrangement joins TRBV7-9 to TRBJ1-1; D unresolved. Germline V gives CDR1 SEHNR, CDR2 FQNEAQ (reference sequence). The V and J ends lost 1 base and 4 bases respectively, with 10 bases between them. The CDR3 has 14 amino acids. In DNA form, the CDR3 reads TGTGCCAGCAGCTTAGGAAGAGGGAGCACTGAAGCTTTCTTT. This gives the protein CASSLGRGSTEAFF.

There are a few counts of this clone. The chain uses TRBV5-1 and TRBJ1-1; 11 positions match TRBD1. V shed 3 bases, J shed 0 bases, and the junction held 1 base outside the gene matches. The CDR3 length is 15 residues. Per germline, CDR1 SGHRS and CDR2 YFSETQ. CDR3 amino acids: CASSWDRGMNTEAFF. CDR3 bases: TGCGCCAGCAGCTGGGACAGGGGGATGAACACTGAAGCTTTCTTT. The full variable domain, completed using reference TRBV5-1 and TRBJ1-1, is KAGVTQTPRYLIKTRGQQVTLSCSPISGHRSVSWYQQTPGQGLQFLFEYFSETQRNKGNFPGRFSGRQFSNSRSEMNVSTLELGDSALYLCASSWDRGMNTEAFFGQGTRLTVV.

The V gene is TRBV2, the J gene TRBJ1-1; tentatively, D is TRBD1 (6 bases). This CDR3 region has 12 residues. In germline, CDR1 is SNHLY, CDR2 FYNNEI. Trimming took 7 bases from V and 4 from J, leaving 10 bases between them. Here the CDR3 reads CASIYRATEAFF. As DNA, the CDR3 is TGTGCCAGCATTTACAGGGCCACTGAAGCTTTCTTT.

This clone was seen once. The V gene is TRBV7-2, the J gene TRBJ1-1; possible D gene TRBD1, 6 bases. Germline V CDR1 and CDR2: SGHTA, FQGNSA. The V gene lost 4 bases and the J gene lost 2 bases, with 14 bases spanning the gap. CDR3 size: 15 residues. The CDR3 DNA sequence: TGTGCCAGCAGCTGGGGAGGGGGGGCCAACACTGAAGCTTTCTTT. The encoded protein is CASSWGGGANTEAFF.

The CDR3 reads CASSRTGTDQETQYF. CDR3 DNA: TGTGCCAGCAGCCGTACCGGGACAGACCAAGAGACCCAGTACTTC. V usage is TRBV5-4 and J usage is TRBJ2-5, with 7 bases aligning to TRBD1. CDR1 is SGHNT and CDR2 is YYREEE in the germline V gene (reference sequence). The V and J ends lost 4 bases and 0 bases, in that order; junction bases with no gene match: 6. The CDR3 has 15 amino acids.

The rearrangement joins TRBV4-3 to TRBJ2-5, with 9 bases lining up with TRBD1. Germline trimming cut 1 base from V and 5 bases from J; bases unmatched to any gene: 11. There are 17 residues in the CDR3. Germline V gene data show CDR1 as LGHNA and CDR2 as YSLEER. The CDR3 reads CASSQGPGGQGLETQYF. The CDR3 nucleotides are TGCGCCAGCAGCCAAGGCCCGGGGGGACAGGGATTGGAGACCCAGTACTTC.

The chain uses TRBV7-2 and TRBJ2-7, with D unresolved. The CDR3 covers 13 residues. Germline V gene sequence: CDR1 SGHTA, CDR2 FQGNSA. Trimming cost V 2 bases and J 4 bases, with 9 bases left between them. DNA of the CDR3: TGTGCCAGCAGCTTAAAAGGAGAGTACGAGCAGTACTTC. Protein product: CASSLKGEYEQYF.

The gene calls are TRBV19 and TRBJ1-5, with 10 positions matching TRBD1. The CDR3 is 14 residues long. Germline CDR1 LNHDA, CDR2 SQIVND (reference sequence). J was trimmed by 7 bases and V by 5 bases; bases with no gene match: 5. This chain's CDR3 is CASSWDRGEQPQHF. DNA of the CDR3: TGTGCCAGTAGTTGGGACAGGGGCGAACAGCCCCAGCATTTT.

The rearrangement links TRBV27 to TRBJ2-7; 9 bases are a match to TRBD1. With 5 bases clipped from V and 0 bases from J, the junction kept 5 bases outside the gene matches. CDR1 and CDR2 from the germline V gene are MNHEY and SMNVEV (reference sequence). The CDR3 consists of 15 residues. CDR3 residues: CASSRTGALSYEQYF. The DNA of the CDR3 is TGTGCCAGCAGTCGGACAGGGGCCCTCTCCTACGAGCAGTACTTC.

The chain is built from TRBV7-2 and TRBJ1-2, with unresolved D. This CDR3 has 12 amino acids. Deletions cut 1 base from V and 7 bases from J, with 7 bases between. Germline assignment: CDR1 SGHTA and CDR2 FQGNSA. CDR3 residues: CASSLEEGGYTF. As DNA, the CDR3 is TGTGCCAGCAGCTTAGAGGAGGGTGGCTACACCTTC.

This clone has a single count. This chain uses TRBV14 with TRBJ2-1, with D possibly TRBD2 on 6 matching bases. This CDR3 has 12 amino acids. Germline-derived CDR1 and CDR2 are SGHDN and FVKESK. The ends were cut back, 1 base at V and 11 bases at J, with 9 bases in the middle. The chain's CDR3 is CASSQVEGQQFF. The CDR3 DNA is TGTGCCAGCAGCCAAGTGGAGGGTCAGCAGTTCTTC.

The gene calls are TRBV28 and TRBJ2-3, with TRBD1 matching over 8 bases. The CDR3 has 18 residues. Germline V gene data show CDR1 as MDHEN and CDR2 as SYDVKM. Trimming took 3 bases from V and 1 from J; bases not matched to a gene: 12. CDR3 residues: CASSFSQGQGDRTDTQYF. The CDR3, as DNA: TGTGCCAGCAGTTTTTCCCAAGGACAGGGTGATCGCACAGATACGCAGTATTTT.

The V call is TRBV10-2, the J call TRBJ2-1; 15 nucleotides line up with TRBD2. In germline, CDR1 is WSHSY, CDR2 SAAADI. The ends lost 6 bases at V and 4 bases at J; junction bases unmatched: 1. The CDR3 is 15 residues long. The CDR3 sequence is CASRGLAGGYNEQFF. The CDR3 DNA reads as TGCGCCAGCAGGGGACTAGCGGGGGGATACAATGAGCAGTTCTTC.

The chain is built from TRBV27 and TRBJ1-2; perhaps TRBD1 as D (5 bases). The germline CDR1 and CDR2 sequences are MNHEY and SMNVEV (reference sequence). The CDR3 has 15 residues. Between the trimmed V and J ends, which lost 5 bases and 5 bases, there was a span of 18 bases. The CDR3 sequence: CASSPYRLGEYGYTF. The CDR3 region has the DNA TGTGCCAGCAGTCCCTACCGGTTAGGGGAATATGGCTACACCTTC.